One TCR beta chain is described in this entry. Its target is unknown. These data originate in a study of a mutant IDH1 vaccine in newly diagnosed glioma. At the level of the study: Patients received vaccination from 4-6 weeks after radiotherapy alone, or with temozolomide cycles. Visits V12 and V13 fell at weeks 35 and 47, respectively. Study-level results: Among top peripheral T cell clonotypes, changes seemed unrelated to pseudoprogression.

Time point noted: week 47, end of study. Doses of 300 ug of mutant IDH1 20-mer peptide were given with topical imiquimod. Donors' newly diagnosed IDH1-mutant WHO grade 3 or 4 astrocytomas lacked nuclear ATRX. The method was immunoSEQ multiplex PCR; TCRdb's version includes in-frame clones alone and lacks a portion of them. Among 30,000 to 35,000 clones listed, about nine tenths were seen once. Looked up from germline, CDR1 is SGHRS and CDR2 is YFSETQ. This CDR3 spans 14 amino acids. V dropped 2 bases and J dropped 0 bases, with 9 bases sitting between them. The source was PBMCs, collected from a glioma patient whose treatment included an IDH1 peptide vaccine. The genes are TRBV5-1 and TRBJ2-7; D is ambiguous. The sequence was obtained from a man aged 35 to 55 with glioma. This CDR3 is CASSLLPSSYEQYF. CDR3 coding DNA: TGCGCCAGCAGCTTATTACCCAGCTCCTACGAGCAGTACTTC.